Below are 14 T cell receptor beta chains sequenced from a single sample in a study of blood T cell repertoires in COVID-19. Method: immunoSEQ multiplex PCR; TCRdb's copy keeps in-frame clones and lacks some. The sample shows 250,000 to 300,000 clones, 70% to 90% of them seen only once. Input material: PBMCs or T cells enriched from blood (not recorded which). All receptors derive from a woman aged 55 to 70 in a cohort exposed to, infected with or recovered from COVID-19 (not recorded which).

This chain joins TRBV28 and TRBJ1-3, with a tentative D call TRBD1 (5 bases). Germline V gene lookup returns CDR1 MDHEN and CDR2 SYDVKM. Between the trimmed V and J ends, which lost 5 bases and 1 base, there was a span of 15 bases. The CDR3 contains 16 residues. This chain's CDR3 is CASSTPGGGSGNTIYF. The CDR3 nucleotides are TGTGCCAGCAGTACGCCCGGGGGTGGTTCTGGAAACACCATATATTTT.

The chain carries TRBV28 and TRBJ2-7; 7 nucleotides agree with TRBD1. V trimming: 7 bases; J trimming: 3 bases; junction bases outside the gene matches: 12. The CDR3 is 15 amino acids. Germline CDR1 and CDR2: MDHEN and SYDVKM. CDR3 residues: CASTYAGTALYEQYF. Written as DNA, the CDR3 is TGTGCCAGCACTTACGCCGGGACAGCCCTCTACGAGCAGTACTTC.

The chain is built from TRBV7-9 and TRBJ2-1; a weak D match, TRBD2 (6 bases). V was shortened by 5 bases and J by 0 bases, with 14 bases between the two germline ends. Germline values: CDR1 SEHNR, CDR2 FQNEAQ (reference sequence). The CDR3 consists of 16 residues. The CDR3 DNA sequence: TGTGCCAGCAGCCCAAACCCAGCGGGCTCCTACAATGAGCAGTTCTTC. It specifies CASSPNPAGSYNEQFF. Full variable domain (outside the CDR3, taken from reference TRBV7-9 and TRBJ2-1): DTGVSQNPRHKITKRGQNVTFRCDPISEHNRLYWYRQTLGQGPEFLTYFQNEAQLEKSRLLSDRFSAERPKGSFSTLEIQRTEQGDSAMYLCASSPNPAGSYNEQFFGPGTRLTVL.

The rearrangement uses TRBV18 and TRBJ2-5, with no clear D. This CDR3 spans 12 amino acids. The V and J ends lost 6 bases and 4 bases respectively, with 9 bases between them. Germline values: CDR1 KGHSH, CDR2 LQKENI. The CDR3 loop reads CASSYSGETQYF. CDR3 in DNA: TGTGCCAGCTCCTACTCCGGAGAGACCCAGTACTTC.

The J gene is TRBJ2-1, the V gene TRBV7-2; a weak D match, TRBD1 (5 bases). This CDR3 is 16 amino acids long. Trimming cost V 3 bases and J 10 bases, with 22 bases left between them. Germline V gives CDR1 SGHTA, CDR2 FQGNSA. The CDR3 region is CASSLSPPASWGEQFF. The CDR3 DNA sequence: TGTGCCAGCAGCTTGAGTCCCCCGGCTAGTTGGGGCGAGCAGTTCTTC.

This clone was found once. The chain links TRBV28 to TRBJ1-2; 9 bases are a match to TRBD1. This CDR3 contains 16 residues. With 5 bases clipped from V and 8 bases from J, the junction kept 15 bases outside the gene matches. Per germline, CDR1 MDHEN and CDR2 SYDVKM. CDR3 in amino acids: CASSDLPGQGVGGYTF. The CDR3 DNA is TGTGCCAGCAGTGACCTTCCGGGACAGGGAGTCGGGGGCTACACCTTC.

The rearrangement links TRBV7-9 to TRBJ2-1; D is possibly TRBD2 (7 bases). In germline, CDR1 is SEHNR, CDR2 FQNEAQ (reference sequence). The CDR3 is made up of 14 amino acids. V shed 5 bases and J shed 9 bases, with 17 bases lying between them. CDR3 sequence: CASSPAGGGGEQFF. In DNA form, the CDR3 reads TGTGCCAGCAGCCCCGCCGGGGGAGGGGGTGAGCAGTTCTTC.

This chain uses TRBV6-1 with TRBJ2-3; 12 nucleotides match TRBD2. V gave up 3 bases and J gave up 3 bases; unmatched junction bases: 1. Germline lookup yields CDR1 MNHNS and CDR2 SASEGT. This CDR3 is 15 amino acids long. The CDR3 DNA sequence: TGTGCCAGCAGTGAGACTAGCGGGAGAACAGATACGCAGTATTTT. Protein sequence: CASSETSGRTDTQYF.

The genes are TRBV11-3 and TRBJ2-1; TRBD2 aligns across 12 bases. Germline CDR1 reads SGHNT; CDR2 reads YENEEA. V trimming: 4 bases; J trimming: 3 bases; junction bases outside the gene matches: 4. This CDR3 region has 16 residues. CDR3 region: CASSSSGRANYNEQFF. In nucleotides, the CDR3 is TGTGCCAGCAGCTCTAGCGGGAGGGCCAACTACAATGAGCAGTTCTTC.

V and J are TRBV6-4 and TRBJ2-7; TRBD1 is a possible D gene (5 bases). The CDR3 covers 22 residues. The germline gives CDR1 MRHNA, CDR2 SNTAGT. V shed 0 bases and J shed 1 base, with 31 bases lying between them. CDR3 residues: CASSDSIGRGWPRKGYSYEQYF. The CDR3 nucleotides are TGTGCCAGCAGTGACTCGATAGGTAGGGGTTGGCCACGAAAAGGGTATTCCTACGAGCAGTACTTC.

The chain employs TRBV11-1 and TRBJ2-1; D may be TRBD2 (6 bases). V gave up 2 bases and J gave up 0 bases, with 11 bases separating them. The CDR3 consists of 16 residues. Germline lookup yields CDR1 SGHAT and CDR2 FQDESV (reference sequence). The DNA for the CDR3 is TGTGCCAGCAGCTTAATAGCGGCAAGCTCCTACAATGAGCAGTTCTTC. This codes for CASSLIAASSYNEQFF.

This sequence joins TRBV7-2 and TRBJ1-6; 7 bases fit TRBD1. This CDR3 has 16 residues. J lost 3 bases, V lost 5 bases, and 7 bases had no gene match. The germline CDR1 and CDR2 sequences are SGHTA and FQGNSA. Here the CDR3 DNA reads TGTGCCAGCAGCCCATGGGACAGCCTCTATAATTCACCCCTCCACTTT. It is translated as CASSPWDSLYNSPLHF.

The chain carries TRBV6-6 and TRBJ1-3, with a tentative D call TRBD1 (6 bases). CDR3 size: 16 residues. CDR1 and CDR2 from the germline V gene are MNHNY and SVGAGI (reference sequence). Trimming took 5 bases from V and 6 from J, leaving 20 bases between them. The CDR3 protein is CASSPTGPGVKNTIYF. The CDR3 region has the DNA TGTGCCAGCAGTCCCACAGGGCCCGGGGTGAAAAACACCATATATTTT.

The chain uses TRBV5-1 and TRBJ1-1, with D hard to call. Per the germline V gene, CDR1 is SGHRS and CDR2 is YFSETQ. Trimming left V 4 bases short and J 4 bases short, with 8 bases between. This CDR3 region has 12 residues. Written as DNA, the CDR3 is TGCGCCAGCAGCCCCAGTGGCACTGAAGCTTTCTTT. This encodes CASSPSGTEAFF.